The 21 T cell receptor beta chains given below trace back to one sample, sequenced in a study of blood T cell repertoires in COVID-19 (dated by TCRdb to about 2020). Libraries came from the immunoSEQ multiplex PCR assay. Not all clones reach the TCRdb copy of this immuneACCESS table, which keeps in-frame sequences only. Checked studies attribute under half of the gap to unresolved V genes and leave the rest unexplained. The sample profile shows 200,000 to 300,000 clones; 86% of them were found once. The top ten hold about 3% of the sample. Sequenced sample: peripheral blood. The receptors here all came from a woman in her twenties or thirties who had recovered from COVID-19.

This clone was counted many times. CDR3 bases: TGTGCCAGCAGTTGGACCGGGACAGACTCCTACGAGCAGTACTTC. Protein: CASSWTGTDSYEQYF. The gene calls are TRBV6-5 and TRBJ2-7; 7 nucleotides align to TRBD1. The CDR3 contains 15 residues. J lost 0 bases, V lost 4 bases, and 6 bases had no gene match. Per the germline V gene, CDR1 is MNHEY and CDR2 is SVGAGI.

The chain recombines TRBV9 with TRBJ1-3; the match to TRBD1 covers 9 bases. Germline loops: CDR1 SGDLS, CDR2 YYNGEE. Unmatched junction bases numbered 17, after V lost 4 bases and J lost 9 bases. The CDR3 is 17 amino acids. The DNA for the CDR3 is TGTGCCAGCAGCCTGAACCCGGGACAGGGATTTGAGGGCACCATATATTTT. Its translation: CASSLNPGQGFEGTIYF.

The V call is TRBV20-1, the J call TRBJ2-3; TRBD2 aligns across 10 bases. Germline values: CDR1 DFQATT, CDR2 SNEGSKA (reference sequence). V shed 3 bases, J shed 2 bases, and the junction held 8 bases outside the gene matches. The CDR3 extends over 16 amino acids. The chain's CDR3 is CSASFASGGFTDTQYF. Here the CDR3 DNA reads TGCAGTGCTAGTTTCGCTAGCGGGGGATTCACAGATACGCAGTATTTT.

CDR3: CASSHHRDEQYF. The CDR3 DNA follows: TGTGCCAGCAGCCATCATCGGGACGAGCAGTACTTC. This chain links TRBV3-1 (or the pseudogene TRBV3-2) with TRBJ2-7; no definite D call. This CDR3 region has 12 residues. Trimming stripped 3 bases from V and 5 bases from J, with 8 bases between. The germline V gene encodes CDR1 LGHDT and CDR2 YNNKEL (reference sequence).

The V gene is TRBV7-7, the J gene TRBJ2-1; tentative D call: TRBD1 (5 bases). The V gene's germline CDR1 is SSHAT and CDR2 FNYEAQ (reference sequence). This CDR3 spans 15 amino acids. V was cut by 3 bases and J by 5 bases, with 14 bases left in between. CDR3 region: CASSFRASMNNEQFF. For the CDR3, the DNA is TGTGCCAGCAGCTTCAGGGCTAGTATGAACAATGAGCAGTTCTTC. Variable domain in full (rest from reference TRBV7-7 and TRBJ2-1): GAGVSQSPRYKVTKRGQDVTLRCDPISSHATLYWYQQALGQGPEFLTYFNYEAQPDKSGLPSDRFSAERPEGSISTLTIQRTEQRDSAMYRCASSFRASMNNEQFFGPGTRLTVL.

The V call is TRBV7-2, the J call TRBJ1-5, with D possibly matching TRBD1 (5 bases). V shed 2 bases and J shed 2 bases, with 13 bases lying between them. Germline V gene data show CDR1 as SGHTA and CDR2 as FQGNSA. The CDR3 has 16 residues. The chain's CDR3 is CASSLYSGGGNQPQHF. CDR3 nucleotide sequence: TGTGCCAGCAGCTTATATTCCGGGGGAGGCAATCAGCCCCAGCATTTT.

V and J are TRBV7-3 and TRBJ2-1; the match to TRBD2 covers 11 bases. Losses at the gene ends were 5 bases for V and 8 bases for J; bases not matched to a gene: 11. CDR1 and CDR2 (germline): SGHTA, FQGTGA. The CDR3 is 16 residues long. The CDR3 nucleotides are TGTGCCAGCAGCCCCCGGGTAGCGGGGGGGCTGGATGAGCAGTTCTTC. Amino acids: CASSPRVAGGLDEQFF.

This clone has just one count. CDR3 DNA: TGCGCCAGCAGCCCAACAGGGGTAGTCACTGAAGCTTTCTTT. Protein: CASSPTGVVTEAFF. V usage is TRBV5-1 and J usage is TRBJ1-1, with 7 bases that match TRBD1. The ends lost 4 bases at V and 4 bases at J; junction bases unmatched: 7. The CDR3 has 14 amino acids. The germline V gene encodes CDR1 SGHRS and CDR2 YFSETQ.

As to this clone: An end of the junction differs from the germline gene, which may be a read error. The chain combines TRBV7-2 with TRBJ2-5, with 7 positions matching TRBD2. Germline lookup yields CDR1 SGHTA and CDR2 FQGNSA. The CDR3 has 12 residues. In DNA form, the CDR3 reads TGTGCCAGCAGCACAACTAGCGCGGATCATCACTTC. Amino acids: CASSTTSADHHF.

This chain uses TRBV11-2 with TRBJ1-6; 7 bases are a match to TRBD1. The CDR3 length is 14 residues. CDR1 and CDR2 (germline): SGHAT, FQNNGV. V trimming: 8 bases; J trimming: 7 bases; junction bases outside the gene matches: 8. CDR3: CASEEGAWNSPLHF. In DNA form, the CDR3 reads TGTGCCAGCGAGGAGGGGGCATGGAATTCACCCCTCCACTTT.

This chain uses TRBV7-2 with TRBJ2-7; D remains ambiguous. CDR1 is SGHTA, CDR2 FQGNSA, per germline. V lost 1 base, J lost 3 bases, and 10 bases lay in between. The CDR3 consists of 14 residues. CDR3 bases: TGTGCCAGCAGCTTAGTAGCATCAGACTACGAGCAGTACTTC. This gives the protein CASSLVASDYEQYF.

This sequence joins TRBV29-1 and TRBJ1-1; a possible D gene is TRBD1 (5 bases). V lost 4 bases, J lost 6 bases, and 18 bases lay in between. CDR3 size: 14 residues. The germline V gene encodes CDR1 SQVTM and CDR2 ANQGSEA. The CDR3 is CSVGHTGETAEAFF. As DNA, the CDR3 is TGCAGCGTTGGACACACGGGGGAAACGGCTGAAGCTTTCTTT.

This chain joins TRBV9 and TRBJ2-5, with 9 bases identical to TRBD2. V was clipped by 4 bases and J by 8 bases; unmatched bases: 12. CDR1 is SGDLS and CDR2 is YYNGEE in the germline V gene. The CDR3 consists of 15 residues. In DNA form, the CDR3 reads TGTGCCAGCAGCCCTCGGATGGTAGCGGGGGAAACCCAGTACTTC. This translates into CASSPRMVAGETQYF.

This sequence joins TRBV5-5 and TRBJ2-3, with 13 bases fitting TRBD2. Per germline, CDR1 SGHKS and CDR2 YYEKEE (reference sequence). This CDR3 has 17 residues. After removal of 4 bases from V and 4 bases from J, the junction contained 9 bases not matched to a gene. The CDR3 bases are TGTGCCAGCAGCCAAAGACTAGCGGGGGGAGTGGCAGATACGCAGTATTTT. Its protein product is CASSQRLAGGVADTQYF.

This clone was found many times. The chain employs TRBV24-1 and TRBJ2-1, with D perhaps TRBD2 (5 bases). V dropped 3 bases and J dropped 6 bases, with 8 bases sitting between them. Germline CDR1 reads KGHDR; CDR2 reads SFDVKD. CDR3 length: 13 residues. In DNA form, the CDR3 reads TGTGCCACCAGTGATGAGCGGATCAATGAGCAGTTCTTC. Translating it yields CATSDERINEQFF.

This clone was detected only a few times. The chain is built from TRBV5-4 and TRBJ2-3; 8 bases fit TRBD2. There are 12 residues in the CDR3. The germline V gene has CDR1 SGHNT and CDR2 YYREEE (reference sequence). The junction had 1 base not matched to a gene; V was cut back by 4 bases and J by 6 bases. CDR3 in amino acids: CASSPSGDTQYF. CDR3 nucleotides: TGTGCCAGCAGCCCTAGCGGGGATACGCAGTATTTT.

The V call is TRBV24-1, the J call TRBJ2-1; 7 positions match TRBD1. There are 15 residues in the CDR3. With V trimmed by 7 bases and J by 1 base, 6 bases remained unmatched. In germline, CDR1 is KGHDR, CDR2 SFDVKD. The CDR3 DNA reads TGTGCCACCAGGATTGACAGGGTTTCCTACAATGAGCAGTTCTTC. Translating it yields CATRIDRVSYNEQFF.

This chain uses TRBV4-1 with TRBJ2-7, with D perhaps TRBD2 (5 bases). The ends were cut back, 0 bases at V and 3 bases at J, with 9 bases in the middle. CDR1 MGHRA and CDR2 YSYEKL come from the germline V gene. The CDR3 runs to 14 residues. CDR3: CASSQDPAGYEQYF. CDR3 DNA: TGCGCCAGCAGCCAAGATCCGGCGGGCTACGAGCAGTACTTC.

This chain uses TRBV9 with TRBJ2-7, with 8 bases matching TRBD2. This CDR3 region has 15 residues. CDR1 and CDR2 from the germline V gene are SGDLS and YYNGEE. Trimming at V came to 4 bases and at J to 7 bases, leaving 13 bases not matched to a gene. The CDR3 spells CASSPRGSGDQEQYF. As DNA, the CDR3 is TGTGCCAGCAGCCCTCGCGGTAGCGGGGATCAAGAGCAGTACTTC. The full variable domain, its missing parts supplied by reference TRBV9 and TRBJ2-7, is DSGVTQTPKHLITATGQRVTLRCSPRSGDLSVYWYQQSLDQGLQFLIQYYNGEERAKGNILERFSAQQFPDLHSELNLSSLELGDSALYFCASSPRGSGDQEQYFGPGTRLTVT.

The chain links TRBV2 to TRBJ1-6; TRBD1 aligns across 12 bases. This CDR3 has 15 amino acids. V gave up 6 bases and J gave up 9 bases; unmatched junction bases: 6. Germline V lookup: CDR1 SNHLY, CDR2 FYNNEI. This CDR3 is CASRGQGATGSPLHF. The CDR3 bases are TGTGCCAGCAGGGGACAGGGGGCGACGGGTTCACCCCTCCACTTT.

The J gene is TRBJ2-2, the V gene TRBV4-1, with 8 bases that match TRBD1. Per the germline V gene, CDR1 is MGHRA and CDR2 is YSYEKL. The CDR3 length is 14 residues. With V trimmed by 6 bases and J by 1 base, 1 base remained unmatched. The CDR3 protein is CASRQGGNTGELFF. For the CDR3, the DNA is TGCGCCAGCAGACAGGGGGGGAACACCGGGGAGCTGTTTTTT.